These 23 T cell receptor beta chains share one sample of origin, sequenced in a study of blood T cell repertoires in COVID-19. The method was immunoSEQ multiplex PCR; TCRdb's version includes in-frame clones alone and lacks a portion of them. The table has a few hundred thousand clones, approximately 90% seen once. The sample was PBMCs or T cells enriched from blood (not recorded which). The receptors derive from a woman aged 45-60 years who had recovered from COVID-19.

V is TRBV5-1 and J is TRBJ2-3; the match to TRBD1 covers 7 bases. With V trimmed by 4 bases and J by 2 bases, 4 bases remained unmatched. The CDR3 is made up of 14 amino acids. The germline V gene encodes CDR1 SGHRS and CDR2 YFSETQ. The CDR3 here is CASSHGQDTDTQYF. The CDR3 region has the DNA TGCGCCAGCAGCCATGGACAGGACACAGATACGCAGTATTTT.

CDR3 nucleotides: TGTGCCAGCAGTTTTGGAGGTGGCTACACCTTC. Translation: CASSFGGGYTF. The J gene is TRBJ1-2, the V gene TRBV7-9; D is undetermined. CDR3 length equals 11 residues. The V and J ends lost 6 bases and 7 bases respectively, with 9 bases between them. The germline V gene has CDR1 SEHNR and CDR2 FQNEAQ (reference sequence).

The V and J genes are TRBV15 and TRBJ2-7, with 7 bases fitting TRBD1. Germline values: CDR1 LNHNV, CDR2 YYDKDF (reference sequence). V was clipped by 1 base and J by 0 bases; unmatched bases: 6. This CDR3 is 16 amino acids long. CDR3 sequence reads: CATSRVLGTASYEQYF. The DNA for the CDR3 is TGTGCCACCAGCAGAGTCCTGGGGACAGCCTCCTACGAGCAGTACTTC.

The gene calls are TRBV5-8 and TRBJ1-4, with TRBD1 identical over 7 bases. J lost 7 bases, V lost 2 bases, and 17 bases had no gene match. The CDR3 is made up of 18 amino acids. Germline V gene data show CDR1 as SGHTS and CDR2 as YDEGEE. CDR3 residues: CASSLTAGTASFREKLFF. CDR3 nucleotide sequence: TGTGCCAGCAGCTTAACCGCCGGGACAGCAAGCTTTCGTGAAAAACTGTTTTTT.

The CDR3 DNA is TGTGCCAGCAGCAAAATAGGGGGGGCAAATACCTACGAGCAGTACTTC. Amino acids: CASSKIGGANTYEQYF. This chain connects TRBV21-1 to TRBJ2-7; the DNA was not compared with TRBD2, the D call given in the table. TRBV21-1 has pseudogene status. The CDR3 is made up of 16 amino acids.

This chain uses TRBV12-1 with TRBJ2-1; the D call TRBD2 from the table was never checked on the DNA. TRBV12-1 is shown as a pseudogene. The CDR3 sequence is 18 residues long. CDR3 sequence: CASSFDTPLAGEHNEQFF. The CDR3 bases are TGTGCCAGCAGCTTTGACACCCCGCTAGCGGGGGAGCACAATGAGCAGTTCTTC.

V is TRBV27 and J is TRBJ2-2, with 9 bases fitting TRBD2. The CDR3 totals 17 residues. CDR1 and CDR2 (germline): MNHEY, SMNVEV (reference sequence). V lost 6 bases, J lost 4 bases, and 12 bases stayed unmatched. The CDR3 DNA reads as TGTGCCAGCAGCCCTTGGGGAGCGGGGGGTGTCACCGGGGAGCTGTTTTTT. Its translation: CASSPWGAGGVTGELFF.

The chain couples TRBV27 to TRBJ2-1; TRBD2 aligns across 8 bases. The CDR3 is 16 amino acids. The V gene's germline CDR1 is MNHEY and CDR2 SMNVEV (reference sequence). V was pared by 8 bases and J by 7 bases, with 16 bases of the junction left unmatched. The CDR3 sequence: CASGPLGRGEGNEQFF. As DNA, the CDR3 is TGTGCCAGCGGCCCTTTGGGGCGGGGGGAGGGAAATGAGCAGTTCTTC.

The chain links TRBV29-1 to TRBJ2-7, with TRBD2 identical over 7 bases. The CDR3 spans 12 residues. The V segment lost 1 base and the J segment 3 bases; nucleotides outside the gene matches: 0. Germline-derived CDR1 and CDR2 are SQVTM and ANQGSEA. CDR3 bases: TGCAGCGTTGAAGGGACTAGCTACGAGCAGTACTTC. Protein product: CSVEGTSYEQYF.

The chain carries TRBV28 and TRBJ2-7; the D gene is possibly TRBD2 (6 bases). Germline CDR1 is MDHEN and CDR2 is SYDVKM. This CDR3 is 14 amino acids long. Trimming took off 4 bases at V and 5 bases at J, with 15 bases between the two ends. CDR3 nucleotides: TGTGCCAGCAGTTCCCCACGGGGGTTGGACGAGCAGTACTTC. Its protein is CASSSPRGLDEQYF.

The V gene is TRBV18, the J gene TRBJ1-5; 12 positions agree with TRBD1. Unmatched junction bases numbered 8, after V lost 6 bases and J lost 8 bases. CDR1 and CDR2 from the germline V gene are KGHSH and LQKENI. This CDR3 is built from 15 residues. The CDR3 DNA reads as TGTGCCAGCTCGCCCGGGACAGGGGGCTCGGAGCCCCAGCATTTT. It encodes CASSPGTGGSEPQHF.

The CDR3 nucleotides are TGTGCCAGCAGCCAAGGGACAGGGACTCTCTCTGGAAACACCATATATTTT. This sequence encodes CASSQGTGTLSGNTIYF. The chain links TRBV4-2 to TRBJ1-3; 8 bases are shared with TRBD1. With 1 base clipped from V and 0 bases from J, the junction kept 5 bases outside the gene matches. The germline gives CDR1 LGHNA, CDR2 YNFKEQ. This CDR3 region has 17 residues.

The chain joins TRBV6-2 or TRBV6-3 to TRBJ1-2; the match to TRBD1 covers 7 bases. Germline CDR1 and CDR2: MNHEY and SVGEGT. Trimming cost V 2 bases and J 5 bases; bases outside gene matches: 2. The CDR3 is 13 amino acids. The CDR3 region is CASSYGRGYGYTF. The CDR3 region has the DNA TGTGCCAGCAGTTACGGCAGGGGGTATGGCTACACCTTC.

This clone is a singleton in its sample. The chain has TRBV6-5 and TRBJ1-1; 7 positions match TRBD1. CDR1 and CDR2 (germline): MNHEY, SVGAGI. The CDR3 covers 14 residues. V shed 7 bases and J 1 base; nucleotides not matched to a gene: 6. CDR3 region: CASTRQGQNTEAFF. The CDR3 DNA sequence: TGTGCCAGCACCCGACAGGGACAGAACACTGAAGCTTTCTTT.

The gene calls are TRBV24-1 and TRBJ2-2; D possibly corresponds to TRBD1 (7 bases). The germline V and J ends were trimmed by 3 bases and 5 bases, with 24 bases remaining between them. This CDR3 has 19 residues. Germline CDR1 reads KGHDR; CDR2 reads SFDVKD. In nucleotides, the CDR3 is TGTGCCACCAGTGATCCAATAGGGGGGCCGACAGGGAGGACCGGGGAGCTGTTTTTT. Encoded protein: CATSDPIGGPTGRTGELFF.

This clone was seen a handful of times. CDR3 nucleotides: TGTGCCTGGACAGGCAAGCGGGGGGGGAACACCGGGGAGCTGTTTTTT. This encodes CAWTGKRGGNTGELFF. The chain recombines TRBV30 with TRBJ2-2, with TRBD2 matching over 10 bases. V dropped 4 bases and J dropped 1; count of bases not matched to a gene: 6. The germline CDR1 and CDR2 sequences are GTSNPN and SVGIG (reference sequence). The CDR3 contains 16 residues.

The rearrangement joins TRBV13 to TRBJ1-3; TRBD1 matches 9 bases. CDR3 length: 15 residues. Germline values: CDR1 PRHDT, CDR2 FYEKMQ (reference sequence). The V gene end was trimmed by 3 bases and the J gene end by 4 bases; junction bases not matched to a gene: 4. CDR3 coding DNA: TGTGCCAGCAGCTTGACCGGGACAGGGGGAAACACCATATATTTT. The encoded protein is CASSLTGTGGNTIYF.

This chain links TRBV30 with TRBJ1-3; D gene uncertain. With 1 base removed from V and 2 bases from J, the gap between germline ends came to 6 bases. Germline-derived CDR1 and CDR2 are GTSNPN and SVGIG (reference sequence). CDR3 length: 13 amino acids. The CDR3 DNA sequence: TGTGCCTGGAGTGGTATTGCTGGAAACACCATATATTTT. This sequence encodes CAWSGIAGNTIYF.

The V and J genes are TRBV24-1 and TRBJ2-3; D perhaps matches TRBD1 (6 bases). Germline V gene data show CDR1 as KGHDR and CDR2 as SFDVKD. The CDR3 has 13 amino acids. Trimming pared 9 bases from V and 3 bases from J, leaving 12 bases between. The chain's CDR3 is CATEGQATDTQYF. The CDR3 DNA sequence: TGTGCCACCGAGGGACAAGCAACAGATACGCAGTATTTT.

V and J are TRBV3-1 (or the pseudogene TRBV3-2) and TRBJ2-5, with TRBD1 matching 7 bases. This CDR3 is 16 amino acids long. Looked up from germline, CDR1 is LGHDT and CDR2 is YNNKEL (reference sequence). Trimming removed 4 bases from V and 5 bases from J; junction bases left unmatched: 13. CDR3 in DNA: TGTGCCAGCAGCCCCCCGGACAGGATAAGAGGGGAGACCCAGTACTTC. Protein product: CASSPPDRIRGETQYF.

The chain links TRBV2 to TRBJ2-1; 7 positions agree with TRBD1. From germline, CDR1 is SNHLY and CDR2 FYNNEI. V lost 4 bases and J lost 10; bases outside the gene matches: 13. The CDR3 has 15 residues. The CDR3 region is CASSGTGAPSGEQFF. The CDR3 DNA reads as TGTGCCAGCAGTGGTACAGGGGCGCCCTCGGGGGAGCAGTTCTTC.

The gene calls are TRBV18 and TRBJ1-6, with TRBD1 matching over 9 bases. The CDR3 sequence is 16 residues long. Per germline, CDR1 KGHSH and CDR2 LQKENI. The trim removed 0 bases at V and 7 bases at J, leaving 4 bases unmatched. This CDR3 reads CASSPPGQGRNSPLHF. CDR3 nucleotides: TGTGCCAGCTCACCACCGGGACAGGGAAGAAATTCACCCCTCCACTTT.

The chain has TRBV3-1 (or the pseudogene TRBV3-2) and TRBJ2-7, with TRBD1 identical over 7 bases. Germline values: CDR1 LGHDT, CDR2 YNNKEL (reference sequence). The CDR3 has 13 amino acids. V shed 4 bases, J shed 0 bases, and the junction held 0 bases outside the gene matches. The CDR3 reads CASSRDSSYEQYF. CDR3 nucleotide sequence: TGTGCCAGCAGCCGGGACAGCTCCTACGAGCAGTACTTC.